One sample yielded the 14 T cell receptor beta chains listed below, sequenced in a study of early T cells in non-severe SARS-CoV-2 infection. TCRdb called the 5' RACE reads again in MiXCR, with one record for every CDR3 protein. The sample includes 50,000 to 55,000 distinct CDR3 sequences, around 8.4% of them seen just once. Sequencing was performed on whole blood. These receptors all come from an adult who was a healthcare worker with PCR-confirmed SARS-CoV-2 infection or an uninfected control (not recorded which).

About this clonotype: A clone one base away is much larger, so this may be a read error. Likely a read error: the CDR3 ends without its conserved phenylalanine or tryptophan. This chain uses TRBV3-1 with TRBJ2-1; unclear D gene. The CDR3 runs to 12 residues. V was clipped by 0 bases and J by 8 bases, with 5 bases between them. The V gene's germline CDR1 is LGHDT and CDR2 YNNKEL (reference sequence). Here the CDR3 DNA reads TGTGCCAGCAGCCAAGAAGGGTATGAGCAGTTCTTG. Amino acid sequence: CASSQEGYEQFL.

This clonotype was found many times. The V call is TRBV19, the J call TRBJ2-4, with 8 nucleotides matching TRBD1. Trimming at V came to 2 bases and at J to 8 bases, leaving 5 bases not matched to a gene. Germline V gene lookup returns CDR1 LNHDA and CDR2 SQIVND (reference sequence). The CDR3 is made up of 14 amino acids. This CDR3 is CASSIQGAIDIQYF. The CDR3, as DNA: TGTGCCAGTAGTATACAGGGGGCAATCGACATTCAGTACTTC.

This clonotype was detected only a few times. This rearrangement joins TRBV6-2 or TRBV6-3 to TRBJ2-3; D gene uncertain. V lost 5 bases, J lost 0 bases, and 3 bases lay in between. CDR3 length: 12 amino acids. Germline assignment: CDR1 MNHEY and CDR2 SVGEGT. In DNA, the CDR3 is TGTGCCAGCAGTCAAAGCACAGATACGCAGTATTTT. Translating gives CASSQSTDTQYF.

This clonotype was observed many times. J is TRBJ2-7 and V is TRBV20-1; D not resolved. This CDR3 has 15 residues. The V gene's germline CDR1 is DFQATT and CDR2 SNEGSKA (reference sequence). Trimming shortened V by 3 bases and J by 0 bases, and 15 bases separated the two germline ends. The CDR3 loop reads CSASDTQRFSYEQYF. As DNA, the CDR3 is TGCAGTGCTAGCGACACCCAACGGTTCTCCTACGAGCAGTACTTC.

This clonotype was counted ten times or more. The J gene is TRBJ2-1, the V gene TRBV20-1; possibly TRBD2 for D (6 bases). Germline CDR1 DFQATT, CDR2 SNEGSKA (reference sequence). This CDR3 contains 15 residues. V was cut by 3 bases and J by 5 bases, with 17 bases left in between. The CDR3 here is CSARGTVRSNNEQFF. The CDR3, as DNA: TGCAGTGCTAGGGGGACTGTTCGGTCAAACAATGAGCAGTTCTTC.

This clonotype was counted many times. This CDR3 is CASSPTGHPNTEAFF. The CDR3 DNA is TGTGCCAGCTCACCTACGGGACACCCGAACACTGAAGCTTTCTTT. This chain connects TRBV18 to TRBJ1-1; the D gene is possibly TRBD1 (6 bases). Germline CDR1 reads KGHSH; CDR2 reads LQKENI. V gave up 3 bases and J gave up 1 base, with 12 bases separating them. This CDR3 spans 15 amino acids. Full variable domain (rest looked up from reference TRBV18 and TRBJ1-1): NAGVMQNPRHLVRRRGQEARLRCSPMKGHSHVYWYRQLPEEGLKFMVYLQKENIIDESGMPKERFSAEFPKEGPSILRIQQVVRGDSAAYFCASSPTGHPNTEAFFGQGTRLTVV.

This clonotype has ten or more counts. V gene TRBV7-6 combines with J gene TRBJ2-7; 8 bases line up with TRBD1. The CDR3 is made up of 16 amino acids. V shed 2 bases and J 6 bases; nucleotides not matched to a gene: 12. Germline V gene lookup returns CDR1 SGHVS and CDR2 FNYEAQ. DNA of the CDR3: TGTGCCAGCAGCTTAATGCCCCCGACAGGGGTAGGCGAGCAGTACTTC. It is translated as CASSLMPPTGVGEQYF.

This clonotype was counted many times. Here the CDR3 DNA reads TGTGCCAGCAGCGAACAGGGGGGGTATGGCTACACCTTC. This translates into CASSEQGGYGYTF. The genes are TRBV14 and TRBJ1-2; 8 positions agree with TRBD1. The germline gives CDR1 SGHDN, CDR2 FVKESK. V shed 5 bases, J shed 5 bases, and the junction held 4 bases outside the gene matches. There are 13 residues in the CDR3.

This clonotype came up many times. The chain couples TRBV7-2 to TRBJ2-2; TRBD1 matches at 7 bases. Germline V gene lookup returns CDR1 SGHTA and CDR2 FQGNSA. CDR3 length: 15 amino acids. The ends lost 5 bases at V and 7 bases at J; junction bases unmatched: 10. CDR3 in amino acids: CASSPTGEAFGELFF. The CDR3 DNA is TGTGCCAGCAGCCCAACAGGGGAAGCGTTCGGGGAGCTGTTTTTT. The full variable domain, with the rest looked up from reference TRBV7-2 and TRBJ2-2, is GAGVSQSPSNKVTEKGKDVELRCDPISGHTALYWYRQSLGQGLEFLIYFQGNSAPDKSGLPSDRFSAERTGGSVSTLTIQRTQQEDSAVYLCASSPTGEAFGELFFGEGSRLTVL.

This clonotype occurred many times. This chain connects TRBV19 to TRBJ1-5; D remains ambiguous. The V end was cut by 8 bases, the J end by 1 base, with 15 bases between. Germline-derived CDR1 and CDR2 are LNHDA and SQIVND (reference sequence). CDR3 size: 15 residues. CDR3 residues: CASSGPIGSNQPQHF. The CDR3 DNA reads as TGTGCCAGTTCAGGACCGATAGGAAGCAATCAGCCCCAGCATTTT.

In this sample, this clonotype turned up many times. For the CDR3, the DNA is TGTGCCAGCAGCGAAAACAGGGGTAGTTGGTACACCTTC. Its protein product is CASSENRGSWYTF. The J gene is TRBJ1-2, the V gene TRBV2; 7 nucleotides match TRBD1. Germline trimming cut 6 bases from V and 11 bases from J; bases unmatched to any gene: 12. CDR1 is SNHLY and CDR2 is FYNNEI in the germline V gene. The CDR3 is made up of 13 amino acids. Full variable domain (rest looked up from reference TRBV2 and TRBJ1-2): EPEVTQTPSHQVTQMGQEVILRCVPISNHLYFYWYRQILGQKVEFLVSFYNNEISEKSEIFDDQFSVERPDGSNFTLKIRSTKLEDSAMYFCASSENRGSWYTFGSGTRLTVV.

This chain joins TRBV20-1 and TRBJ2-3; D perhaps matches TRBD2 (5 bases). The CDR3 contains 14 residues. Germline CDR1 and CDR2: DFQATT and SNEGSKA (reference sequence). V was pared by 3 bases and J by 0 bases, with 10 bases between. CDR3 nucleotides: TGCAGTGCTAGTGGAGGAACTAGCACAGATACGCAGTATTTT. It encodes CSASGGTSTDTQYF.

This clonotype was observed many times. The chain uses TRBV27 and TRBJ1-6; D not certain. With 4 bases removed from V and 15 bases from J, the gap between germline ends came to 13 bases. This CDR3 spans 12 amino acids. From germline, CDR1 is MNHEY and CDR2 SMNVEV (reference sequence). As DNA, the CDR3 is TGTGCCAGCAGTTCGCATAGCCTTCTCCTCCACTTT. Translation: CASSSHSLLLHF.

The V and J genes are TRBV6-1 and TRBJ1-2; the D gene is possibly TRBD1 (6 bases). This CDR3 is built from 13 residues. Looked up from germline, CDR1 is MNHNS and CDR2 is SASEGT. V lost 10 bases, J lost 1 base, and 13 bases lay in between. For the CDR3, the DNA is TGTGCCACCAACAGGGACGGTAACTATGGCTACACCTTC. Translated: CATNRDGNYGYTF.